This TCR beta chain emerged from a study of resident and recirculating memory T cells in vitiligo. Across the whole study: Epidermis came from shave biopsies of lesional and nonlesional sites, plus PBMCs.

This clone was recorded once. Produced via immunoSEQ multiplex PCR; TCRdb's table is partial and in-frame only. Of around 78,000 clones detected, just over 90% appear once; the ten largest clones hold 5%. The CDR3 length is 14 residues. Looked up from germline, CDR1 is SGHTA and CDR2 is FQGNSA. V was shortened by 2 bases and J by 0 bases, with 8 bases between the two germline ends. The sequencing input was blood. The chain couples TRBV7-2 to TRBJ2-7; TRBD2 might be the D (5 bases). The receptor was derived from a male donor with vitiligo. DNA for the CDR3: TGTGCCAGCAGCTTACGCCGGGACTCCTACGAGCAGTACTTC. As protein: CASSLRRDSYEQYF.